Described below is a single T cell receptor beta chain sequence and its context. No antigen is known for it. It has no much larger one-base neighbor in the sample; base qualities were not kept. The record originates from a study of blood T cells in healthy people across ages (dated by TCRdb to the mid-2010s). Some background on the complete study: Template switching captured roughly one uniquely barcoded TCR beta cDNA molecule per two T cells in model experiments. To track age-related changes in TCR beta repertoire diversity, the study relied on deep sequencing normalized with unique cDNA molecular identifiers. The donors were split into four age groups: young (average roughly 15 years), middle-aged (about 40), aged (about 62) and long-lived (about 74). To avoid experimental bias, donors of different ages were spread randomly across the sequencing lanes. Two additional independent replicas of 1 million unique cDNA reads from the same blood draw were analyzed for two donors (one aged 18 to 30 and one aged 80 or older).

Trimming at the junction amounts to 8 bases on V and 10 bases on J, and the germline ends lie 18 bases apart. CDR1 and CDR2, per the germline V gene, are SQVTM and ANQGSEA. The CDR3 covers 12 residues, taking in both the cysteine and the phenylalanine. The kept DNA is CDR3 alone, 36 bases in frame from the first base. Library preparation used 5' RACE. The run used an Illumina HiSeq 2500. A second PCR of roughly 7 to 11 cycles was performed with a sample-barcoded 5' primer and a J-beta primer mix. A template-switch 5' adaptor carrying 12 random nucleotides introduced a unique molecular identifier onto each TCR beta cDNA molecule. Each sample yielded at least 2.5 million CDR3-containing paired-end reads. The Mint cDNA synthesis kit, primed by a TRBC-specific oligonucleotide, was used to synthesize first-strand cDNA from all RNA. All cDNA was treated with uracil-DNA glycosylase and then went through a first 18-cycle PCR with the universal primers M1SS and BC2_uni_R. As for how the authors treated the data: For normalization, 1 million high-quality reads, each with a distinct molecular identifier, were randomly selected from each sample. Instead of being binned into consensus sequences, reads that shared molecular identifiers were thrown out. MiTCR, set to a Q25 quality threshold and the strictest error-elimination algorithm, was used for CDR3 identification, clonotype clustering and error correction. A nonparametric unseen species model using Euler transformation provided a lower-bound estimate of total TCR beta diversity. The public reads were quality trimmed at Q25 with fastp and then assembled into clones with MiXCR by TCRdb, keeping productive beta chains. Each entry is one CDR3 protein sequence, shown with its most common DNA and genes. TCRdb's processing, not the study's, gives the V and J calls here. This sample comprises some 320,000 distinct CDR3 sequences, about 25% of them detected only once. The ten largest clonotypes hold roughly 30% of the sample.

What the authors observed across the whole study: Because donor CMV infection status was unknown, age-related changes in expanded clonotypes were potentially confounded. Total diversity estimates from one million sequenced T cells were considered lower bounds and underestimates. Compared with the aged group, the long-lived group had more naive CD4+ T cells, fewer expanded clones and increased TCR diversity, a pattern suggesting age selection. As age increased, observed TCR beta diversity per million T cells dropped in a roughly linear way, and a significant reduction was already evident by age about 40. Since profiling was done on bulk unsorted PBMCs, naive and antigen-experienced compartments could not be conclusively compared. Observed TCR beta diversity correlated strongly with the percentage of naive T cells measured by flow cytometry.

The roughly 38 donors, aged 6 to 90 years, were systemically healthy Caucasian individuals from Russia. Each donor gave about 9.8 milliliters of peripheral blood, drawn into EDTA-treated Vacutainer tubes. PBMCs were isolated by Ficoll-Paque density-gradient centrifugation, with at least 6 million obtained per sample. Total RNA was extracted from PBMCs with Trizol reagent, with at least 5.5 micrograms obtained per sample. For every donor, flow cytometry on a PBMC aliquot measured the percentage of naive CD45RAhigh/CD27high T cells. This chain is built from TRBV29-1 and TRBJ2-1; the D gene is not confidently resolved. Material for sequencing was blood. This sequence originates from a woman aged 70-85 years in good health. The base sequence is TGCAGCTGCCTTTTAAGCAGGCGGGAGCAGTTCTTC. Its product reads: CSCLLSRREQFF.